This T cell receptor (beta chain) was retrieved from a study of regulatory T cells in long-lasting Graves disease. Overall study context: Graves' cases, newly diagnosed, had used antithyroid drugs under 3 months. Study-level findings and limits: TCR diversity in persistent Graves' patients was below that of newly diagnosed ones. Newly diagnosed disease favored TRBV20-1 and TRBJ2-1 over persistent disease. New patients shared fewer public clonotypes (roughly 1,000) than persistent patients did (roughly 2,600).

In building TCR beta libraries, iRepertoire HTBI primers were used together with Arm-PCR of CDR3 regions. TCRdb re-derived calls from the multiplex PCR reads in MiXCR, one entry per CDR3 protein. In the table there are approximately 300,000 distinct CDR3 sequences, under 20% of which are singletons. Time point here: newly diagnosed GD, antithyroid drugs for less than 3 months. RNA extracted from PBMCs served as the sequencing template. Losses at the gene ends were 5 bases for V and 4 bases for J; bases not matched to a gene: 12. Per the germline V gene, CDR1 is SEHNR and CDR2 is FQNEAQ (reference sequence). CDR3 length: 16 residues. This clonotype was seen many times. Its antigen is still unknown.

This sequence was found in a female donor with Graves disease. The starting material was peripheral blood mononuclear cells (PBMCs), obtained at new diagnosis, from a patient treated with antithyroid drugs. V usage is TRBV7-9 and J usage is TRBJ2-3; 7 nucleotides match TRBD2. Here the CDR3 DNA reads TGTGCCAGCAGCCCCCCTGGATGGGAGGGCGCAGATACGCAGTATTTT. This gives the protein CASSPPGWEGADTQYF.